These 3 T cell receptor beta chains came from one sample sequenced in a study of T cell responses to AZD1222 COVID-19 vaccine. Profiled with immunoSEQ multiplex PCR; TCRdb holds only in-frame clones, not every one. The sample lists some 140,000 clones, 90% to 95% seen once, with approximately 7% in the top ten. Sequencing was performed on peripheral blood, taken 28 days after the second AZD1222 dose. All receptors come from an adult who received the AZD1222 COVID-19 vaccine.

The J gene is TRBJ1-4, the V gene TRBV11-3; 7 bases map to TRBD1. The ends lost 0 bases at V and 3 bases at J; junction bases unmatched: 4. The CDR3 has 16 residues. Per germline, CDR1 SGHNT and CDR2 YENEEA. The CDR3 spells CASSLDLGTANEKLFF. CDR3 in DNA: TGTGCCAGCAGCTTAGATCTTGGGACAGCTAATGAAAAACTGTTTTTT.

This clone showed up just once. V is TRBV2 and J is TRBJ1-1; D gene unclear. The CDR3 has 16 amino acids. Per the germline V gene, CDR1 is SNHLY and CDR2 is FYNNEI. The V end lost 7 bases, the J end lost 3 bases, and 21 bases lay between the germline ends. CDR3 in DNA: TGTGCCAGCAACGACCCATTATGGAAACAAGACACTGAAGCTTTCTTT. Translating gives CASNDPLWKQDTEAFF.

This clone was picked up one time. DNA of the CDR3: TGTGCCAGCAGCTTAGAAGGGGTTCCCTACAATGAGCAGTTCTTC. This translates into CASSLEGVPYNEQFF. The rearrangement links TRBV11-3 to TRBJ2-1, with TRBD1 as a possible D gene (5 bases). The CDR3 extends over 15 amino acids. In germline, CDR1 is SGHNT, CDR2 YENEEA. The V and J ends lost 0 bases and 2 bases respectively, with 8 bases between them.